This T cell receptor (beta chain) was identified during a study of shared clonotypes between healthy human individuals. Study-level points and caveats: Only blood was sampled; tissue repertoires likely differ.

A single count supports this clone. What it binds is not known. Original methodology: Filtering differed since immunoSEQ provided only junctions, with no quality scores. The protocol was immunoSEQ multiplex PCR, while the TCRdb copy is restricted to in-frame clones and leaves out a portion. V and J calls plus clone size are reproduced from that table; the DNA served to infer D and trimming. Of approximately 460,000 clones in the sample, more than 70% are singletons; the top ten hold about 11%. This CDR3 is 15 amino acids long. CDR1 and CDR2 (germline): LNHDA, SQIVND (reference sequence). V lost 5 bases to trimming and J lost 0 bases; unmatched junction nucleotides: 5.

Sequenced: PBMCs. This chain links TRBV19 with TRBJ2-3; 7 bases line up with TRBD2. The sequence was obtained from a woman aged 35 to 49 in good health. Some clones in this sample may be carry-over from other donors' samples. The CDR3 protein is CASSADSGSTDTQYF. In nucleotides, the CDR3 is TGTGCCAGTAGTGCGGATAGCGGGAGCACAGATACGCAGTATTTT.